This note documents a single T cell receptor beta chain sequence. Its antigen is not identified. All of the sorted populations showed purity greater than 98%. This entry is derived from a study of beta chain features in type 1 diabetes. Study-level findings and limits: Shorter TCRB CDR3s, moderately but significantly so, marked every one of the four CD4+ subsets in Type 1 diabetes patients. Because the template was cDNA, high-expressing cells might be over-represented.

The isolated RNA, all of it, was reverse transcribed, so expressed TCRB transcripts were what got sequenced. This table comes from immunoSEQ multiplex PCR, and its TCRdb copy is limited to in-frame clones, with some not included. The sample has some 44,000 clones; approximately 56% are singletons. The sample comprised Tregs from blood. The clonotype was recovered from a woman younger than 35 in good health.

In DNA form, the CDR3 reads TGCGCCAGCAGCCGTAATAGGAGGGACTCCTACAATGAGCAGTTCTTC. Amino acid sequence: CASSRNRRDSYNEQFF. The chain is built from TRBV4-3 and TRBJ2-1, with D possibly TRBD2 on 6 matching bases. Germline lookup yields CDR1 LGHNA and CDR2 YSLEER. Trimming removed 4 bases from V and 0 bases from J, with 13 bases in between. CDR3 size: 16 residues.